This T cell receptor beta chain was captured in a study of shared clonotypes between healthy human individuals. Study-wide background: Each donor's CD4 naive and CD4 memory cells filled three plates apiece, CD8 naive two, and CD8 memory one.

The assay was immunoSEQ multiplex PCR, and TCRdb's table has in-frame clones only and misses some. Of roughly 2.6 million clones detected, about 92% appear once; the ten largest clones hold roughly 0.14%. As for this clone: The antigen is unknown.

Study-level results: The generation probabilities recorded for non-shared clonotypes fell below those of clonotypes shared by all four donors. Shared across four donors were around 5% of the naive CD4 clonotypes. Sequencing depth was expected to influence donor clonotype sharing.

CDR3 length: 12 residues. Trimming took off 2 bases at V and 5 bases at J, with 7 bases between the two ends. In germline, CDR1 is SGHTA, CDR2 FQGNSA. The sequencing sample was made of naive CD4+ T cells sorted from blood. Regarding subset: CD45RA+ positively selected. The chain links TRBV7-2 to TRBJ2-7; possible D gene TRBD1, 5 bases. The clonotype was recovered from a man younger than 30 in good health. The CDR3 loop is CASSLRGHEQYF. The CDR3, as DNA: TGTGCCAGCAGCTTAAGGGGCCACGAGCAGTACTTC.